Presented here are 11 T cell receptor beta chains from one specimen sequenced in a study of T cell repertoires in cytomegalovirus infection. These receptors are not linked to any known antigen. TCRdb independently ran MiXCR on the reads; one entry per CDR3 protein. The profile shows just over 450,000 distinct CDR3 sequences, about two fifths of them singletons. Sequenced here: cultured PBMCs, sampled from culture after CMV antigen stimulation. The receptors here all came from a human donor in good health (CMV status not recorded). Some clones in this sample may be carry-over from other donors' samples.

V usage is TRBV11-2 and J usage is TRBJ1-1, with D perhaps matching TRBD1 (6 bases). The CDR3 spans 13 residues. Germline V gene lookup returns CDR1 SGHAT and CDR2 FQNNGV. Trimming cost V 4 bases and J 5 bases, with 11 bases left between them. CDR3 amino acids: CASSSGVLTEAFF. CDR3 bases: TGTGCCAGCAGCTCAGGGGTGCTTACTGAAGCTTTCTTT.

The chain carries TRBV4-1 and TRBJ2-1, with 8 bases identical to TRBD2. CDR1 MGHRA and CDR2 YSYEKL come from the germline V gene. The CDR3 is 15 amino acids. Germline trimming cut 3 bases from V and 2 bases from J; bases unmatched to any gene: 3. CDR3 loop: CASSQAGGTYNEQFF. The CDR3, as DNA: TGCGCCAGCAGCCAGGCGGGGGGCACCTACAATGAGCAGTTCTTC.

The V call is TRBV7-2, the J call TRBJ2-5, with D possibly TRBD1 on 6 matching bases. CDR1 SGHTA and CDR2 FQGNSA come from the germline V gene. The CDR3 length is 15 residues. Trimming stripped 7 bases from V and 5 bases from J, with 20 bases between. CDR3 nucleotide sequence: TGTGCCAGCACCTTGGTTGCAGGGACATCGGAGACCCAGTACTTC. Translating it yields CASTLVAGTSETQYF.

The rearrangement uses TRBV12-3 or TRBV12-4 and TRBJ1-6; no clear D. Trimming removed 6 bases from V and 9 bases from J, with 9 bases in between. The CDR3 is 12 amino acids. CDR3 amino acids: CASRGDSSPLHF. DNA for the CDR3: TGTGCCAGCAGGGGAGACTCTTCACCCCTCCACTTT.

The CDR3 reads CASSFVFGGRSDTQYF. DNA of the CDR3: TGTGCCAGCAGCTTTGTATTTGGGGGGAGAAGTGATACGCAGTATTTT. This rearrangement joins TRBV7-2 to TRBJ2-3; maybe TRBD2 (6 bases). Per the germline V gene, CDR1 is SGHTA and CDR2 is FQGNSA. This CDR3 is 16 amino acids long. Trimming shortened V by 3 bases and J by 6 bases, and 19 bases separated the two germline ends.

This clonotype has a handful of counts. The rearrangement links TRBV6-6 to TRBJ1-2, with a possible D match to TRBD1 (6 bases). Trimming cost V 6 bases and J 6 bases, with 20 bases left between them. This CDR3 is built from 15 residues. In germline, CDR1 is MNHNY, CDR2 SVGAGI (reference sequence). The CDR3 region is CASRTFGGHRHGYTF. The DNA of the CDR3 is TGTGCCAGCAGAACCTTTGGGGGGCATCGGCATGGCTACACCTTC.

This clonotype has ten or more counts. This sequence joins TRBV7-2 and TRBJ2-3, with 9 bases matching TRBD1. With 5 bases clipped from V and 4 bases from J, the junction kept 7 bases outside the gene matches. This CDR3 has 15 residues. CDR1 is SGHTA, CDR2 FQGNSA, per germline. CDR3 sequence (DNA): TGTGCCAGCAGCCTCGGACAGGGGAGGGCAGATACGCAGTATTTT. Translation: CASSLGQGRADTQYF.

The V and J genes are TRBV12-3 or TRBV12-4 and TRBJ1-1; TRBD1 might be the D (6 bases). V gave up 8 bases and J gave up 6 bases, with 13 bases separating them. CDR3 size: 12 residues. The CDR3 bases are TGTGCCAGCTTGACAGGTTCCGCTGAAGCTTTCTTT. As protein: CASLTGSAEAFF.

The rearrangement joins TRBV6-1 to TRBJ1-2; D gene uncertain. Germline V gives CDR1 MNHNS, CDR2 SASEGT. This CDR3 contains 12 residues. V lost 6 bases to trimming and J lost 3 bases, with 8 bases between them. CDR3 coding DNA: TGTGCCAGCAGATTTGGGGACTATGGCTACACCTTC. Its protein product is CASRFGDYGYTF.

The V and J genes are TRBV19 and TRBJ1-3, with unresolved D. CDR3 length: 12 residues. The germline V gene has CDR1 LNHDA and CDR2 SQIVND (reference sequence). V lost 9 bases and J 2 bases, leaving 8 bases between the germline ends. The CDR3 spells CASAMAGNTIYF. Written as DNA, the CDR3 is TGTGCCAGCGCAATGGCTGGAAACACCATATATTTT.

CDR3 amino acids: CSARNGDTQYF. The DNA of the CDR3 is TGCAGTGCTCGAAACGGGGATACGCAGTATTTT. This sequence joins TRBV20-1 and TRBJ2-3; D remains unclear. The ends were cut back, 5 bases at V and 6 bases at J, with 9 bases in the middle. The CDR3 covers 11 residues. Germline assignment: CDR1 DFQATT and CDR2 SNEGSKA (reference sequence).